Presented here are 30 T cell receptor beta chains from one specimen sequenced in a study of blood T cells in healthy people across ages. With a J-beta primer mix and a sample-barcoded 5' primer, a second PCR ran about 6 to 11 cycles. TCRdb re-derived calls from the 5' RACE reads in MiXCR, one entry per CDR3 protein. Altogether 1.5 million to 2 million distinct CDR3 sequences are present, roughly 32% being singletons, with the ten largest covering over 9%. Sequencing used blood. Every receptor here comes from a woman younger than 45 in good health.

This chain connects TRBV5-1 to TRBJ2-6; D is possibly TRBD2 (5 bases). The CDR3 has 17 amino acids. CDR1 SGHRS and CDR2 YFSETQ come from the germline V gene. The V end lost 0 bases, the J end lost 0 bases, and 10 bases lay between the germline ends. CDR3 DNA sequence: TGCGCCAGCAGCTTGGTTCCGGGAAACTCTGGGGCCAACGTCCTGACTTTC. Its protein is CASSLVPGNSGANVLTF.

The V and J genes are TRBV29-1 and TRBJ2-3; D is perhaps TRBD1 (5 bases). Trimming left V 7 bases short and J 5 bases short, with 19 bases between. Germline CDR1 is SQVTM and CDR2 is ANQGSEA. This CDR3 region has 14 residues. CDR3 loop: CSARLGRDVDTQYF. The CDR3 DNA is TGCAGCGCCCGCTTGGGCAGGGATGTAGATACGCAGTATTTT.

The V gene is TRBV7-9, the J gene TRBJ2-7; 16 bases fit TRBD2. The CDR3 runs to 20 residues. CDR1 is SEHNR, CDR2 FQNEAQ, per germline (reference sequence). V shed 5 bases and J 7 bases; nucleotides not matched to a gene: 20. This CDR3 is CASSRKGTSGRESSYNEQYF. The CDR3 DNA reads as TGTGCCAGCAGCCGAAAGGGGACTAGCGGGAGGGAAAGCTCCTACAATGAGCAGTACTTC.

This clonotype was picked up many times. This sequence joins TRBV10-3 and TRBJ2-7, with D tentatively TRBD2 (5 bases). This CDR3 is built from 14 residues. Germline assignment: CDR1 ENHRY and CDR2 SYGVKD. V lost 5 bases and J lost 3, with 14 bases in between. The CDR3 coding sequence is TGTGCCATCAGTACTAGTATCCCCGTCTACGAGCAGTACTTC. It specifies CAISTSIPVYEQYF.

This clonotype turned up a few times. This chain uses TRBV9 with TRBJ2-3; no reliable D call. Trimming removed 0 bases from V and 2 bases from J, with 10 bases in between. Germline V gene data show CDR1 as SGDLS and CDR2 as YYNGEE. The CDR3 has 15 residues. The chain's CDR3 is CASSVAPMITDTQYF. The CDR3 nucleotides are TGTGCCAGCAGCGTAGCACCTATGATCACAGATACGCAGTATTTT.

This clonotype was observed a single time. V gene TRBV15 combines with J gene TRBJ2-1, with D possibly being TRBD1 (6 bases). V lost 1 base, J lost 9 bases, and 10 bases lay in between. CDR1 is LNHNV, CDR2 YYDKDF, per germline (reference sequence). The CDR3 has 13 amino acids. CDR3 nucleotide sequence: TGTGCCACCAGCAGAGGCAGGGGATCTGAGCAGTTCTTC. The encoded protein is CATSRGRGSEQFF.

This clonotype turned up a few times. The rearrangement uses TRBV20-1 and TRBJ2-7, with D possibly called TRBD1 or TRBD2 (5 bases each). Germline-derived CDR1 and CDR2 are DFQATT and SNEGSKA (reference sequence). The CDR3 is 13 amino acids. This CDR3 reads CSTTRDVPYEQYF. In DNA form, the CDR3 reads TGCAGCACCACCCGGGACGTCCCCTACGAGCAGTACTTC.

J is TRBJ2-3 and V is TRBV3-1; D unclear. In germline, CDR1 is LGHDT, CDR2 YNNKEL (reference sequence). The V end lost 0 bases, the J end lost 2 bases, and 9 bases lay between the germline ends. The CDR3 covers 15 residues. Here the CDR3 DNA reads TGTGCCAGCAGCCAAGAGGTGCTACCCACAGATACGCAGTATTTT. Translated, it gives CASSQEVLPTDTQYF.

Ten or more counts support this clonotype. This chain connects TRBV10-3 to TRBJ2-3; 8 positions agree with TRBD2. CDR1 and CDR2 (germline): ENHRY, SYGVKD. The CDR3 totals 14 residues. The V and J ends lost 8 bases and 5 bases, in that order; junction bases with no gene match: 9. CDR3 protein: CAIAGGGSQDTQYF. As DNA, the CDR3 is TGTGCCATCGCTGGCGGGGGGTCCCAAGATACGCAGTATTTT.

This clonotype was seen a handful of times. CDR3 loop: CASRKGTVDTGELFF. CDR3 nucleotide sequence: TGCGCCAGCCGAAAAGGGACTGTTGACACCGGGGAGCTGTTTTTT. The chain uses TRBV5-1 and TRBJ2-2; maybe TRBD2 (6 bases). CDR1 SGHRS and CDR2 YFSETQ come from the germline V gene. V shed 7 bases and J shed 3 bases, with 16 bases lying between them. This CDR3 has 15 residues.

CDR3 amino acids: CASSLVPLVDKYNEQFF. The CDR3 coding sequence is TGCGCCAGCAGCTTGGTTCCGCTAGTGGATAAATACAATGAGCAGTTCTTC. The gene calls are TRBV5-1 and TRBJ2-1; no reliable D call. Between the trimmed V and J ends, which lost 0 bases and 4 bases, there was a span of 17 bases. Germline V CDR1 and CDR2: SGHRS, YFSETQ. CDR3 length equals 17 residues.

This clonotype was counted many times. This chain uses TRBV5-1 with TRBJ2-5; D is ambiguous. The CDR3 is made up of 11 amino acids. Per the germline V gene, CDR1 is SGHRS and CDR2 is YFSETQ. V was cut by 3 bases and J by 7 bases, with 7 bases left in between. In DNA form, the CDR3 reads TGCGCCAGCAGCTACGCCGCGACCCAGTACTTC. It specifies CASSYAATQYF. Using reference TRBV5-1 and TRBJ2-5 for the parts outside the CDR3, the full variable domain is KAGVTQTPRYLIKTRGQQVTLSCSPISGHRSVSWYQQTPGQGLQFLFEYFSETQRNKGNFPGRFSGRQFSNSRSEMNVSTLELGDSALYLCASSYAATQYFGPGTRLLVL.

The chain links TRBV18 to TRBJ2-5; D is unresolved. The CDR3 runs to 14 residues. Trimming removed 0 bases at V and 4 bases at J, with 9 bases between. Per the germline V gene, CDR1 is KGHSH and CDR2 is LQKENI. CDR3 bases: TGTGCCAGCTCACCACCGCCTTCACGAGAGACCCAGTACTTC. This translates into CASSPPPSRETQYF.

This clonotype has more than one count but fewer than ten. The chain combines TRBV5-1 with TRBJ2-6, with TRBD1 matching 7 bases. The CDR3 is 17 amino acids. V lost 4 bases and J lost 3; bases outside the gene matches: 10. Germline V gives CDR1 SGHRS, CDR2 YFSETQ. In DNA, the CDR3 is TGCGCCAGCAGCCCGGAAGAGGGGGCGCGTGGGGCCAACGTCCTGACTTTC. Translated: CASSPEEGARGANVLTF. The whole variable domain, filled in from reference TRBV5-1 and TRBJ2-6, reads KAGVTQTPRYLIKTRGQQVTLSCSPISGHRSVSWYQQTPGQGLQFLFEYFSETQRNKGNFPGRFSGRQFSNSRSEMNVSTLELGDSALYLCASSPEEGARGANVLTFGAGSRLTVL.

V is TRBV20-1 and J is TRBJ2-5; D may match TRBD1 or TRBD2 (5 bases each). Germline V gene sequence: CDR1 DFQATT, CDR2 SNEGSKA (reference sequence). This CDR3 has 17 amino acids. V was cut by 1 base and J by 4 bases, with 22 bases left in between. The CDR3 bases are TGCAGTGCTAGAGGGGGCGGGCAGGTACCATGGGGAGAGACCCAGTACTTC. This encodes CSARGGGQVPWGETQYF.

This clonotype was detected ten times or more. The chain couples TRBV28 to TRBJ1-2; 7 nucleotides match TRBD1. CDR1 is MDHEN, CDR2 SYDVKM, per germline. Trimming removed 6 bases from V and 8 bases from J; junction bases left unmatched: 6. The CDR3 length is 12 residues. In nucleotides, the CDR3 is TGTGCCAGCAGAGGGGGCTTGGAGGGCTACACCTTC. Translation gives CASRGGLEGYTF.

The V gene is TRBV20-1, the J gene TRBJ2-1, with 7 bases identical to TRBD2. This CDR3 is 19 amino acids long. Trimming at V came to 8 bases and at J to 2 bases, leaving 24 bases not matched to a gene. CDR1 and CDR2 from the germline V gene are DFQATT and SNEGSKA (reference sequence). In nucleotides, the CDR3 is TGCAGTCCCCTAGGTGGGGAGGGCCCCTCGAGTGGAACCTACAATGAGCAGTTCTTC. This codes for CSPLGGEGPSSGTYNEQFF.

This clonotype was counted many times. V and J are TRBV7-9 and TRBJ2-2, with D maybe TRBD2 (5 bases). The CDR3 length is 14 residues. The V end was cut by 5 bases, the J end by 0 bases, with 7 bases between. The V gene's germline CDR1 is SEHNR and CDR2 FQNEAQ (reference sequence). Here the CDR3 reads CASSRDTNTGELFF. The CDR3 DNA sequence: TGTGCCAGCAGCCGGGATACGAACACCGGGGAGCTGTTTTTT.

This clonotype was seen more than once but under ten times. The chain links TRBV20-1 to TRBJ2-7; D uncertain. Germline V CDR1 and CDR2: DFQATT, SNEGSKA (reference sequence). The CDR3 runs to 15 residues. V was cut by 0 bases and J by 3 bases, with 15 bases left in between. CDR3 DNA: TGCAGTGCTAGAGATCGCAGACATCTAAACTACGAGCAGTACTTC. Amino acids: CSARDRRHLNYEQYF.

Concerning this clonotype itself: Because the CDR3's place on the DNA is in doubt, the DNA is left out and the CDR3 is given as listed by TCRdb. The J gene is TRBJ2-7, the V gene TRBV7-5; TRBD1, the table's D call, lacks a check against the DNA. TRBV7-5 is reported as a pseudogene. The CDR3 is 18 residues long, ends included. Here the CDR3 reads CISVSEAPMGTATYEQYF.

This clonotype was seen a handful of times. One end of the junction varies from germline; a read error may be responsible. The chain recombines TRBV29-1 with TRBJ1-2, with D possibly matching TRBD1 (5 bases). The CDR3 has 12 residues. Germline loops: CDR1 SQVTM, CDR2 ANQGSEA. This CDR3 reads CSVAGSDYGYTF. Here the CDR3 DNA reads TGCAGTGTTGCAGGGTCGGACTATGGCTACACCTTC.

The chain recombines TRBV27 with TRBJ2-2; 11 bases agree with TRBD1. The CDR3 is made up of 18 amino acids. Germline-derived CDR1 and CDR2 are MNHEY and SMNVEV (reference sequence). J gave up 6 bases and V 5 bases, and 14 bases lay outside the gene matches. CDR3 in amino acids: CASSTLGQGAGMSGELFF. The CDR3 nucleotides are TGTGCCAGCAGTACCCTCGGACAGGGGGCGGGAATGTCCGGGGAGCTGTTTTTT.

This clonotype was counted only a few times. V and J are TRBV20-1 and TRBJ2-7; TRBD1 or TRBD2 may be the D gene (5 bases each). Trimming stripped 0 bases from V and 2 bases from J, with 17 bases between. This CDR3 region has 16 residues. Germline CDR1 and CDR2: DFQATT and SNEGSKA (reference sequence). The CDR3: CSARDPGSGATYEQYF. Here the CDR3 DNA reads TGCAGTGCTAGAGATCCTGGGAGTGGGGCCACCTACGAGCAGTACTTC.

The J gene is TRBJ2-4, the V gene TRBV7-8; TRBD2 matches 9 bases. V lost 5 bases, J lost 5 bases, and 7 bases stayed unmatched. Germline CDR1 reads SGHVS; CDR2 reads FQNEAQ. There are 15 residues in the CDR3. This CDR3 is CASSREGGRENIQYF. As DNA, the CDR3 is TGTGCCAGCAGCCGAGAGGGCGGGAGGGAAAACATTCAGTACTTC.

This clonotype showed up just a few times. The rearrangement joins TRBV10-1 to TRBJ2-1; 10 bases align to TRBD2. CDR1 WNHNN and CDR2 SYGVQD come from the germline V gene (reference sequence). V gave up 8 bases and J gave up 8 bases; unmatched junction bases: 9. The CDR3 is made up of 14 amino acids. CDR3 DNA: TGCGCCAGCTTGCTAGCGGGGGTTAACGATGAGCAGTTCTTC. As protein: CASLLAGVNDEQFF.

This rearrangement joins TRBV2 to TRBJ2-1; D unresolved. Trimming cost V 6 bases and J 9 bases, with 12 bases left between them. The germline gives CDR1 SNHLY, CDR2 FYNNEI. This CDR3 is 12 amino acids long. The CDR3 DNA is TGTGCCAGCAGAGACATGGCCCCTGAGCAGTTCTTC. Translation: CASRDMAPEQFF. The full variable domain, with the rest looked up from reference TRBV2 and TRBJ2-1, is EPEVTQTPSHQVTQMGQEVILRCVPISNHLYFYWYRQILGQKVEFLVSFYNNEISEKSEIFDDQFSVERPDGSNFTLKIRSTKLEDSAMYFCASRDMAPEQFFGPGTRLTVL.

The CDR3 spells CASSWGQGFFADTQYF. CDR3 DNA: TGTGCCAGCAGCTGGGGACAGGGGTTCTTCGCAGATACGCAGTATTTT. The J gene is TRBJ2-3, the V gene TRBV7-8; 10 bases match TRBD1. The CDR3 is 16 amino acids. J gave up 4 bases and V 4 bases, and 8 bases lay outside the gene matches. Per the germline V gene, CDR1 is SGHVS and CDR2 is FQNEAQ.

The CDR3 DNA follows: TGCAGTGCTAGGGTATGGACAGGGGGCCCGGGTTCGAATCAGCCCCAGCATTTT. Its translation is CSARVWTGGPGSNQPQHF. The chain is built from TRBV20-1 and TRBJ1-5, with 11 bases fitting TRBD1. Germline CDR1 reads DFQATT; CDR2 reads SNEGSKA (reference sequence). V was pared by 3 bases and J by 4 bases, with 14 bases of the junction left unmatched. The CDR3 covers 18 residues.

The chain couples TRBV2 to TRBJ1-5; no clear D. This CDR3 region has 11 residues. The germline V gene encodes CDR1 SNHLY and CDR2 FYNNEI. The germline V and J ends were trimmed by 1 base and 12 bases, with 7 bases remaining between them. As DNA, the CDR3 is TGTGCCAGCAGTGAAGGGGAATTCCAGCATTTT. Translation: CASSEGEFQHF.

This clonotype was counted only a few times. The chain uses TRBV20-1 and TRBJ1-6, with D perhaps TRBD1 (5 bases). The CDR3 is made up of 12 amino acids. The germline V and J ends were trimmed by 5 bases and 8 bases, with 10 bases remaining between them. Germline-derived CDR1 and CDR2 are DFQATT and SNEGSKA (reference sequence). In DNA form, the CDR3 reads TGCAGTGCTCTCCCGGGGGATTCACCCCTCCACTTT. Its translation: CSALPGDSPLHF.